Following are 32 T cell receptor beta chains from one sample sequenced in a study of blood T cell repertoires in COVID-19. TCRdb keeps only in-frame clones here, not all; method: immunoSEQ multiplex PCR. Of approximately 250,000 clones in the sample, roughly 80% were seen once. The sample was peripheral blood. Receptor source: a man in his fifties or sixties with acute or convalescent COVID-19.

The CDR3 bases are TGTGCCAGCAGGGATCTAGGGGGATCAGCCTACAATGAGCAGTTCTTC. Residues: CASRDLGGSAYNEQFF. This chain uses TRBV28 with TRBJ2-1, with D tentatively TRBD1 (6 bases). This CDR3 contains 16 residues. V lost 6 bases to trimming and J lost 2 bases, with 17 bases between them. Germline V gives CDR1 MDHEN, CDR2 SYDVKM. Drawing the rest from reference TRBV28 and TRBJ2-1, the complete variable domain is DVKVTQSSRYLVKRTGEKVFLECVQDMDHENMFWYRQDPGLGLRLIYFSYDVKMKEKGDIPEGYSVSREKKERFSLILESASTNQTSMYLCASRDLGGSAYNEQFFGPGTRLTVL.

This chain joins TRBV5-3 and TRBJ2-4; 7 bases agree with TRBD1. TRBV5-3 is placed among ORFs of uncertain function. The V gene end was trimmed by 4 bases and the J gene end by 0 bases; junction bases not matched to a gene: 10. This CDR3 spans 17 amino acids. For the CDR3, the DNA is TGTGCCAGAAGCCTCCGCCGGGACAGTCTAGCCAAAAACATTCAGTACTTC. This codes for CARSLRRDSLAKNIQYF.

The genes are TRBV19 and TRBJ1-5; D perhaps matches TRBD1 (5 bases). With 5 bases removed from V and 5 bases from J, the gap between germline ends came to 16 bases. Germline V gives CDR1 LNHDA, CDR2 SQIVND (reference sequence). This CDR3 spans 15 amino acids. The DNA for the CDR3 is TGTGCCAGTAGTGGTGGTGATAGGGGTCATCAGCCCCAGCATTTT. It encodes CASSGGDRGHQPQHF. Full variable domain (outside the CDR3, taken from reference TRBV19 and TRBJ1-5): DGGITQSPKYLFRKEGQNVTLSCEQNLNHDAMYWYRQDPGQGLRLIYYSQIVNDFQKGDIAEGYSVSREKKESFPLTVTSAQKNPTAFYLCASSGGDRGHQPQHFGDGTRLSIL.

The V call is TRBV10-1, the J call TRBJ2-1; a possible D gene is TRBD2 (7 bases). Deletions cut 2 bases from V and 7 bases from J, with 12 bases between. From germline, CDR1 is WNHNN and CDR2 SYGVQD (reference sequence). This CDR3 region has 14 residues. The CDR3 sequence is CASSEGGAGNEQFF. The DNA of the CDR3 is TGCGCCAGCAGTGAGGGGGGGGCAGGTAATGAGCAGTTCTTC.

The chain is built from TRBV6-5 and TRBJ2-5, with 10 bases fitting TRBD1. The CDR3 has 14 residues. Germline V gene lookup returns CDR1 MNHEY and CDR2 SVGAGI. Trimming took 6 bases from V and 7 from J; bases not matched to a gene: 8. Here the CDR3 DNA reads TGTGCCAGCAGGGGGGGACAGGGGTTGGGGACCCAGTACTTC. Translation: CASRGGQGLGTQYF.

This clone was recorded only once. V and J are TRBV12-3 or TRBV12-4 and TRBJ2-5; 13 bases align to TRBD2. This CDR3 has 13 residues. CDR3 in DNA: TGTGCGGGGGGGACTAGCGGGGTCTCGACCCAGTACTTC. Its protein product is CAGGTSGVSTQYF.

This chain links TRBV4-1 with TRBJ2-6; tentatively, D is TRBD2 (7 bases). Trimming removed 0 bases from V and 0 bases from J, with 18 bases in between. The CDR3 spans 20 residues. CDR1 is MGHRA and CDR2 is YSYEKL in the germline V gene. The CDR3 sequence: CASSQEWAGATPSGANVLTF. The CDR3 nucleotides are TGCGCCAGCAGCCAAGAATGGGCGGGGGCGACTCCCTCTGGGGCCAACGTCCTGACTTTC.

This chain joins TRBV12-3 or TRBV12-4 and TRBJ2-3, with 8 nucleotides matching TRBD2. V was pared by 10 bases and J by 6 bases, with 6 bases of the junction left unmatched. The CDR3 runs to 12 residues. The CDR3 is CATGGARDTQYF. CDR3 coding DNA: TGTGCCACCGGGGGGGCGCGGGATACGCAGTATTTT.

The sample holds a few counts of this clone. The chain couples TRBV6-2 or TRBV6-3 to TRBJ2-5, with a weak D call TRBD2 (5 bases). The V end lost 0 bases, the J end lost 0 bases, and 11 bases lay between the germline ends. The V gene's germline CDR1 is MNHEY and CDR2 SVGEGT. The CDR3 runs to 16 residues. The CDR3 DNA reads TGTGCCAGCAGTTACTCGATGGACTCGTACCAAGAGACCCAGTACTTC. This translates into CASSYSMDSYQETQYF.

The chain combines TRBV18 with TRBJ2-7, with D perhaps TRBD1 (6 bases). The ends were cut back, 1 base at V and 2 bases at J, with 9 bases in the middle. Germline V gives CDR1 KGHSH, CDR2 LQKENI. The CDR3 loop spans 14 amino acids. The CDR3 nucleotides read TGTGCCAGCTCACCACACAAGGGGGCCTACGAGCAGTACTTC. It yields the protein CASSPHKGAYEQYF.

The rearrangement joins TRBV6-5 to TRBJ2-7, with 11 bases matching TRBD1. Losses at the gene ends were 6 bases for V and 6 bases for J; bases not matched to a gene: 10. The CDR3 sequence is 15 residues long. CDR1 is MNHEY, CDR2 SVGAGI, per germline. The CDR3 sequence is CASRYTRDRGIEQYF. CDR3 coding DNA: TGTGCCAGCAGATATACTCGGGACAGGGGGATCGAGCAGTACTTC.

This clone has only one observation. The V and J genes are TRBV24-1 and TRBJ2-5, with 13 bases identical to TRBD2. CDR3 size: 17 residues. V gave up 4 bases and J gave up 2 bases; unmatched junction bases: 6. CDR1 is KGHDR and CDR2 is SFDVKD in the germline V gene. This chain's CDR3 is CATSEQTSGGTQETQYF. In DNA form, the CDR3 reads TGTGCCACCAGTGAGCAGACTAGCGGGGGGACTCAAGAGACCCAGTACTTC.

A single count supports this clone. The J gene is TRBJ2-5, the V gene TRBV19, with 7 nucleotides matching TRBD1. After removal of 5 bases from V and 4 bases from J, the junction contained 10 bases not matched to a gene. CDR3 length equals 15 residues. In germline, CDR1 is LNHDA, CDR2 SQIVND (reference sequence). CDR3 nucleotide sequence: TGTGCCAGTAGTGTACAGGGGTGGGGCGGAGAGACCCAGTACTTC. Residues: CASSVQGWGGETQYF.

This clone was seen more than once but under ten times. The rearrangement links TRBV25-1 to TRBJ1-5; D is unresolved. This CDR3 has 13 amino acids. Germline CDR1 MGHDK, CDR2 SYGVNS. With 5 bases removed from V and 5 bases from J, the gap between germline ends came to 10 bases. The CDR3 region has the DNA TGTGCCAGCAGTTATTCCGGGGATCAGCCCCAGCATTTT. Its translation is CASSYSGDQPQHF.

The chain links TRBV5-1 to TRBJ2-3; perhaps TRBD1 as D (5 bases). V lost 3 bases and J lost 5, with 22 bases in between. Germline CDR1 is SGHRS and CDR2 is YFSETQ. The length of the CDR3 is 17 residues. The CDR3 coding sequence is TGCGCCAGCAGCTCACCTCCCGGCAGGGATCAGGGAGATACGCAGTATTTT. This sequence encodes CASSSPPGRDQGDTQYF. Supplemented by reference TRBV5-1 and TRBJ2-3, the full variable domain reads KAGVTQTPRYLIKTRGQQVTLSCSPISGHRSVSWYQQTPGQGLQFLFEYFSETQRNKGNFPGRFSGRQFSNSRSEMNVSTLELGDSALYLCASSSPPGRDQGDTQYFGPGTRLTVL.

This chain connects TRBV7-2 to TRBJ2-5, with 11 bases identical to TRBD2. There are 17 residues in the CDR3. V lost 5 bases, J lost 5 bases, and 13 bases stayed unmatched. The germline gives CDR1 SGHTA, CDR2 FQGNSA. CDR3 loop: CASSLLAGGRARETQYF. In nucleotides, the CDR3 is TGTGCCAGCAGCCTCTTAGCGGGAGGGAGGGCAAGGGAGACCCAGTACTTC.

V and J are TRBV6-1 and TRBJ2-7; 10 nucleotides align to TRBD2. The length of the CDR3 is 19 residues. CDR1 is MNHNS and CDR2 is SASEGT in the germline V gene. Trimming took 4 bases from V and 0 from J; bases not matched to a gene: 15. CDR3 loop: CASSGVASGSRKSSYEQYF. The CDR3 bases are TGTGCCAGCAGTGGAGTGGCTAGCGGGAGTAGAAAATCCTCCTACGAGCAGTACTTC.

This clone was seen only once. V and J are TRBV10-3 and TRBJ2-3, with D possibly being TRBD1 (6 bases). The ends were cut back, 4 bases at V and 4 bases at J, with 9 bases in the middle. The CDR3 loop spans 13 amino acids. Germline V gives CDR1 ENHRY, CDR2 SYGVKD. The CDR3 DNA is TGTGCCATCAGTGGGACAGCCGCAGATACGCAGTATTTT. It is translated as CAISGTAADTQYF.

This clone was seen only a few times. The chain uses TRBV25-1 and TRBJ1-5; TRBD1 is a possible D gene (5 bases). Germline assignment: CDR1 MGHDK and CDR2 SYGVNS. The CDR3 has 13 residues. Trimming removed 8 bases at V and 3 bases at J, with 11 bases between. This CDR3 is CASGPGSNQPQHF. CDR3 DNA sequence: TGTGCCAGCGGACCAGGGTCCAATCAGCCCCAGCATTTT.

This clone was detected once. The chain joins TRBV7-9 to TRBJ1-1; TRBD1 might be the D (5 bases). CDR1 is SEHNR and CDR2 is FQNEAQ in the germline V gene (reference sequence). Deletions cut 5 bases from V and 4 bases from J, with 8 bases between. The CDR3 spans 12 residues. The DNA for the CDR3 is TGTGCCAGCAGCGCACAGGTCACTGAAGCTTTCTTT. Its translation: CASSAQVTEAFF.

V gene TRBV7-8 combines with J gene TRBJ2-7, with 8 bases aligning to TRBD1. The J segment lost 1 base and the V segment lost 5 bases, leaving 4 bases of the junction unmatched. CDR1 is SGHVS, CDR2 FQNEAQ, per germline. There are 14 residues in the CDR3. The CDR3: CASSRQGRSYEQYF. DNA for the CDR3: TGTGCCAGCAGCCGACAGGGGCGATCCTACGAGCAGTACTTC.

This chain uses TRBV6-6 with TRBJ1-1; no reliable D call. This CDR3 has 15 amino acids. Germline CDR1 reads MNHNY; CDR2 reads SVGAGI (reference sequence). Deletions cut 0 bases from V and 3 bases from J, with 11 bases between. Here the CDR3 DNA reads TGTGCCAGCAGTTACTCGGTCGATGCAGACACTGAAGCTTTCTTT. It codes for CASSYSVDADTEAFF.

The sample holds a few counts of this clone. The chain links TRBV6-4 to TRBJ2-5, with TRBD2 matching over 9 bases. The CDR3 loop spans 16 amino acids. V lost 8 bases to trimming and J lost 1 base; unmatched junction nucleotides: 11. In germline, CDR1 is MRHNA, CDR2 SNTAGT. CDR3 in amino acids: CASQLTGGRAQETQYF. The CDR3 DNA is TGTGCCAGCCAACTGACGGGCGGGAGGGCCCAAGAGACCCAGTACTTC.

The CDR3 here is CASSGIGQGAYGYTF. The CDR3 nucleotides read TGTGCCAGCTCGGGTATCGGACAGGGTGCCTATGGCTACACCTTC. The chain recombines TRBV28 with TRBJ1-2; 8 bases fit TRBD1. This CDR3 has 15 amino acids. The J segment lost 4 bases and the V segment lost 8 bases, leaving 12 bases of the junction unmatched. CDR1 MDHEN and CDR2 SYDVKM come from the germline V gene.

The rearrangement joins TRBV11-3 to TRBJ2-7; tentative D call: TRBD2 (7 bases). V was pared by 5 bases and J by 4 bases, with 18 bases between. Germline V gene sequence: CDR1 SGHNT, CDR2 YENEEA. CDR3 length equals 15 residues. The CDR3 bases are TGTGCCAGCAGCGCGGGGGCAGCCGCCCGGTACGAGCAGTACTTC. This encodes CASSAGAAARYEQYF.

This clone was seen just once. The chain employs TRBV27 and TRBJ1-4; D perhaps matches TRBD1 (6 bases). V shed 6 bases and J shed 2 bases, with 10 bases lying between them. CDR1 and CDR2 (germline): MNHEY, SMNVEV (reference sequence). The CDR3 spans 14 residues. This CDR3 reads CASSLQGTNEKLFF. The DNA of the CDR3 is TGTGCCAGCAGCCTACAGGGTACTAATGAAAAACTGTTTTTT.

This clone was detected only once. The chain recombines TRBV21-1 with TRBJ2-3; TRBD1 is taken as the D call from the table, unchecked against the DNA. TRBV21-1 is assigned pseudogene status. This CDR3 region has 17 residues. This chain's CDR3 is CASSPHQGISWTDTQYF. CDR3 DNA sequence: TGTGCCAGCAGCCCCCATCAGGGTATTAGCTGGACAGATACGCAGTATTTT.

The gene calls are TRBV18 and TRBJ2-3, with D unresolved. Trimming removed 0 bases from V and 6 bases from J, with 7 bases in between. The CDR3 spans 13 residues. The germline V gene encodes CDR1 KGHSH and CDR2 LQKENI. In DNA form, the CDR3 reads TGTGCCAGCTCACCACCGTCTGTGGATACGCAGTATTTT. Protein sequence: CASSPPSVDTQYF.

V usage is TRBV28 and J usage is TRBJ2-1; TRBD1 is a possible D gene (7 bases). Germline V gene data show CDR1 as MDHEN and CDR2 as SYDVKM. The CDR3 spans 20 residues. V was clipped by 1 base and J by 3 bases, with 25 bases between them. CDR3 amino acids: CASSLSYRGKRRDNYNEQFF. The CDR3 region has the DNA TGTGCCAGCAGTTTATCATACAGGGGTAAGCGGCGGGACAACTACAATGAGCAGTTCTTC. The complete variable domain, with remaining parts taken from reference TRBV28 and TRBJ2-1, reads DVKVTQSSRYLVKRTGEKVFLECVQDMDHENMFWYRQDPGLGLRLIYFSYDVKMKEKGDIPEGYSVSREKKERFSLILESASTNQTSMYLCASSLSYRGKRRDNYNEQFFGPGTRLTVL.

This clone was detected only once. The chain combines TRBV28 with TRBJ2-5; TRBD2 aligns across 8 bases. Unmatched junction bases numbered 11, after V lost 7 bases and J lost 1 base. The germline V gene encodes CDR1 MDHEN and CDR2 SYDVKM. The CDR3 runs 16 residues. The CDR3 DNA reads TGTGCCAGCAAGGGCGGGGGGCATGAACTCCAAGAGACCCAGTACTTC. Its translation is CASKGGGHELQETQYF.

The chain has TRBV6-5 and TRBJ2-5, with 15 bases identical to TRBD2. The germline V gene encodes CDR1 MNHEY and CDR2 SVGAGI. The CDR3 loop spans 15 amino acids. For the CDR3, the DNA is TGTGCTTCCAGGGGACTAGCGGGAGGCTGGGAGACCCAGTACTTC. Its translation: CASRGLAGGWETQYF.

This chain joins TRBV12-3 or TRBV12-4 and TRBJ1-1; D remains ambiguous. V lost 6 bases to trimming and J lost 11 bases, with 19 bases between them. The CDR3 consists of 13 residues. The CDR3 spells CASSPSDFLVAFF. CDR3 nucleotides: TGTGCCAGCAGCCCGTCGGACTTCCTGGTGGCTTTCTTT.